This entry lists 9 T cell receptor beta chains sequenced from one sample in a study of beta chain features in type 1 diabetes. Study findings and constraints: Shortening that was moderate but significant affected the TCRB CDR3s of Type 1 diabetes patients in all four CD4+ subsets.

Their target antigens are unknown. Every isolated RNA sample was fully reverse transcribed, so sequencing captured expressed TCRB transcripts. Data came from immunoSEQ multiplex PCR; TCRdb stores just in-frame clones and leaves some out. The table records around 160,000 clones, over 55% of them present only once. Sequences were obtained from naive CD4+ T cells from blood. The receptors derive from a man aged 30 to 45 with type 1 diabetes.

This clone was seen more than once but under ten times. CDR3 residues: CASSLTSGTDTQYF. The CDR3, as DNA: TGTGCCAGCAGCTTGACCTCCGGCACAGATACGCAGTATTTT. This chain connects TRBV7-2 to TRBJ2-3; no firm D call. CDR1 SGHTA and CDR2 FQGNSA come from the germline V gene. V was trimmed by 3 bases and J by 1 base, leaving 8 bases between them. The CDR3 has 14 amino acids.

V gene TRBV29-1 combines with J gene TRBJ1-5, with 10 bases matching TRBD1. This CDR3 region has 14 residues. Trimming removed 6 bases from V and 5 bases from J; junction bases left unmatched: 7. Germline V gene sequence: CDR1 SQVTM, CDR2 ANQGSEA. The CDR3 sequence: CSVVGQGQDQPQHF. The CDR3 DNA sequence: TGCAGCGTCGTGGGACAGGGGCAAGATCAGCCCCAGCATTTT.

This clone was seen only a few times. V is TRBV20-1 and J is TRBJ2-5; tentatively, D is TRBD2 (6 bases). CDR1 and CDR2 (germline): DFQATT, SNEGSKA (reference sequence). The V and J ends lost 6 bases and 7 bases respectively, with 12 bases between them. The CDR3 has 11 amino acids. CDR3 residues: CSALLAGTQYF. CDR3 nucleotide sequence: TGCAGTGCGCTACTAGCCGGGACCCAGTACTTC.

This clone was detected only once. This rearrangement joins TRBV30 to TRBJ2-3; no reliable D call. Germline CDR1 GTSNPN, CDR2 SVGIG (reference sequence). This CDR3 comprises 15 residues. Trimming took 0 bases from V and 3 from J, leaving 13 bases between them. CDR3 amino acids: CAWSVLNVGTDTQYF. The DNA for the CDR3 is TGTGCCTGGAGTGTCCTAAACGTTGGGACAGATACGCAGTATTTT.

The chain is built from TRBV7-2 and TRBJ2-6; unclear D gene. CDR1 and CDR2 (germline): SGHTA, FQGNSA. V dropped 3 bases and J dropped 2 bases, with 8 bases sitting between them. The CDR3 runs to 15 residues. The CDR3 sequence is CASSFNGPGANVLTF. The CDR3 coding sequence is TGTGCCAGCAGCTTCAACGGCCCTGGGGCCAACGTCCTGACTTTC.

The chain recombines TRBV30 with TRBJ1-2; a possible D gene is TRBD1 (6 bases). The CDR3 has 12 amino acids. CDR1 is GTSNPN and CDR2 is SVGIG in the germline V gene (reference sequence). Trimming removed 6 bases at V and 6 bases at J, with 14 bases between. The CDR3 DNA follows: TGTGCCTGTAACAGGGTAGGCGATGGCTACACCTTC. Translated: CACNRVGDGYTF.

Comments on this clone: Other DNA sequences of this sample code for an identical CDR3. The gene calls are TRBV20-1 and TRBJ2-1, with D unclear. Trimming stripped 1 base from V and 6 bases from J, with 4 bases between. The germline gives CDR1 DFQATT, CDR2 SNEGSKA (reference sequence). The CDR3 runs to 11 residues. Here the CDR3 DNA reads TGCAGTGCTAGAGGCGCCAATGAGCAGTTCTTC. As protein: CSARGANEQFF.

This chain joins TRBV5-1 and TRBJ2-1, with TRBD1 as a possible D gene (6 bases). Germline V gene data show CDR1 as SGHRS and CDR2 as YFSETQ. V lost 2 bases to trimming and J lost 8 bases, with 11 bases between them. The CDR3 runs to 13 residues. The chain's CDR3 is CASSFIRGHEQFF. The CDR3 bases are TGCGCCAGCAGCTTTATCAGGGGACATGAGCAGTTCTTC.

The V call is TRBV7-2, the J call TRBJ2-5; no clear D gene. From germline, CDR1 is SGHTA and CDR2 FQGNSA. Deletions cut 1 base from V and 1 base from J, with 4 bases between. The CDR3 runs to 13 residues. This chain's CDR3 is CASSLGAQETQYF. The CDR3 DNA sequence: TGTGCCAGCAGCTTAGGGGCCCAAGAGACCCAGTACTTC.